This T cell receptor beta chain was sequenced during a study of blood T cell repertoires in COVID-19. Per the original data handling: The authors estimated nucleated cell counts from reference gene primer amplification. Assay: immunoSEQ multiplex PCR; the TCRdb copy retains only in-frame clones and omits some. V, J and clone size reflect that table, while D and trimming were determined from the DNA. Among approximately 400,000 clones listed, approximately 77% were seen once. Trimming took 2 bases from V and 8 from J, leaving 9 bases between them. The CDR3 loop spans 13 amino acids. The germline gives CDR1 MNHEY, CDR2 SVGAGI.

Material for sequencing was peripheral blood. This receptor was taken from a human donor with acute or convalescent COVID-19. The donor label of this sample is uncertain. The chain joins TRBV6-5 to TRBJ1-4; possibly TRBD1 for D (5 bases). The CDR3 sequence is CASSYKQAEKLFF. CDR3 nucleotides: TGTGCCAGCAGTTACAAACAGGCGGAAAAACTGTTTTTT.